Listed here are 21 T cell receptor beta chains from one sample, sequenced in a study of T-cell reconstitution after alpha-beta-depleted transplantation in children. The TCRbeta library was prepared with unique molecular identifiers. TCRdb re-called the PCR reads through MiXCR, storing one row per CDR3 protein. The sample lists 600,000 to 700,000 distinct CDR3 sequences, about an eighth occurring once. Specimen: PBMCs, collected before TCRalphabeta/CD19-depleted stem cell transplant. These receptors came from a girl aged 2-9 years with congenital amegakaryocytic thrombocytopenia, due to receive a stem cell transplant.

The rearrangement links TRBV11-2 to TRBJ2-1; the match to TRBD1 covers 7 bases. The CDR3 runs 13 residues. Germline-derived CDR1 and CDR2 are SGHAT and FQNNGV. The V gene end was trimmed by 4 bases and the J gene end by 9 bases; junction bases not matched to a gene: 6. The CDR3: CASSSPRQGEQFF. The CDR3 coding sequence is TGTGCCAGCAGCTCCCCGAGACAGGGTGAGCAGTTCTTC.

Ten or more counts support this clonotype. This chain joins TRBV29-1 and TRBJ1-3, with D possibly matching TRBD1 (5 bases). V was trimmed by 6 bases and J by 2 bases, leaving 14 bases between them. Germline V gives CDR1 SQVTM, CDR2 ANQGSEA. The CDR3 extends over 14 amino acids. CDR3 nucleotides: TGCAGCGTCAGGACGGGGCGCACTGGAAACACCATATATTTT. As protein: CSVRTGRTGNTIYF.

There are many counts of this clonotype. This rearrangement joins TRBV7-9 to TRBJ2-6; TRBD1 might be the D (6 bases). The germline V gene has CDR1 SEHNR and CDR2 FQNEAQ (reference sequence). There are 17 residues in the CDR3. The V gene lost 0 bases and the J gene lost 0 bases, with 9 bases spanning the gap. This CDR3 is CASSLADSRSGANVLTF. The DNA of the CDR3 is TGTGCCAGCAGCTTAGCGGACAGCCGCTCTGGGGCCAACGTCCTGACTTTC. The variable domain in full, completed from reference TRBV7-9 and TRBJ2-6, reads DTGVSQNPRHKITKRGQNVTFRCDPISEHNRLYWYRQTLGQGPEFLTYFQNEAQLEKSRLLSDRFSAERPKGSFSTLEIQRTEQGDSAMYLCASSLADSRSGANVLTFGAGSRLTVL.

This sequence joins TRBV12-3 or TRBV12-4 and TRBJ1-5; 7 nucleotides align to TRBD1. This CDR3 is 15 amino acids long. V lost 5 bases, J lost 3 bases, and 7 bases stayed unmatched. The CDR3 is CASSRSGQINQPQHF. CDR3 DNA sequence: TGTGCCAGCAGTCGCTCGGGACAGATCAATCAGCCCCAGCATTTT.

This clonotype was seen only a few times. The chain is built from TRBV7-9 and TRBJ2-1, with D unclear. Germline CDR1 is SEHNR and CDR2 is FQNEAQ (reference sequence). The CDR3 totals 14 residues. The V end was cut by 4 bases, the J end by 5 bases, with 12 bases between. The CDR3 sequence: CASSSPGPNNEQFF. The CDR3 DNA reads TGTGCCAGCAGCTCCCCTGGGCCCAACAATGAGCAGTTCTTC.

As concerns this clonotype: Given a much more abundant clone one base away, this may be a read error. The chain is built from TRBV20-1 and TRBJ2-7; a weak D match, TRBD1 (5 bases). The CDR3 length is 10 residues. The germline V gene has CDR1 DFQATT and CDR2 SNEGSKA (reference sequence). The V and J ends lost 6 bases and 9 bases respectively, with 12 bases between them. The CDR3 sequence is CSARYGAQYF. CDR3 DNA sequence: TGCAGTGCGAGATATGGGGCGCAGTACTTC.

This clonotype occurred a few times. The chain is built from TRBV12-3 or TRBV12-4 and TRBJ2-2, with 9 bases fitting TRBD1. This CDR3 contains 15 residues. The J segment lost 5 bases and the V segment lost 7 bases, leaving 8 bases of the junction unmatched. The CDR3 nucleotides are TGTGCCAGCAATACAGGGGGCGGTTGGACCGGGGAGCTGTTTTTT. It is translated as CASNTGGGWTGELFF.

This clonotype turned up a few times. This chain links TRBV21-1 with TRBJ2-7; the table's D call, TRBD2, has no DNA check behind it. TRBV21-1 is termed a pseudogene. The CDR3 spans 16 residues. CDR3 nucleotides: TGTGCCAGCAGCCCATGCTCACTAGCGGGGCCGTACGAGCAGTACTTC. Its protein is CASSPCSLAGPYEQYF.

There are many counts of this clonotype. V and J are TRBV20-1 and TRBJ2-7; D unclear. The CDR3 is made up of 15 amino acids. Trimming removed 5 bases at V and 1 base at J, with 18 bases between. Germline assignment: CDR1 DFQATT and CDR2 SNEGSKA (reference sequence). CDR3 region: CSAAQTFLVSYEQYF. As DNA, the CDR3 is TGCAGTGCTGCGCAGACTTTCCTTGTATCCTACGAGCAGTACTTC.

This clonotype was observed at least ten times. The chain joins TRBV6-1 to TRBJ2-7; D remains ambiguous. CDR1 is MNHNS and CDR2 is SASEGT in the germline V gene. The V end lost 3 bases, the J end lost 4 bases, and 7 bases lay between the germline ends. This CDR3 has 12 residues. The CDR3 loop reads CASSESSYEQYF. As DNA, the CDR3 is TGTGCCAGCAGTGAGTCTTCGTACGAGCAGTACTTC.

This clonotype was detected ten times or more. V and J are TRBV10-3 and TRBJ1-6; D is unclear. Per germline, CDR1 ENHRY and CDR2 SYGVKD. V was trimmed by 0 bases and J by 0 bases, leaving 9 bases between them. CDR3 length: 17 residues. CDR3 loop: CAISESTASSYNSPLHF. DNA for the CDR3: TGTGCCATCAGTGAGTCAACAGCTAGCTCCTATAATTCACCCCTCCACTTT.

The sample holds many counts of this clonotype. This chain connects TRBV27 to TRBJ2-1; D call uncertain. CDR3 size: 17 residues. The germline V gene encodes CDR1 MNHEY and CDR2 SMNVEV (reference sequence). V lost 0 bases and J 0 bases, leaving 12 bases between the germline ends. For the CDR3, the DNA is TGTGCCAGCAGTTTATCCCCCGCCCTGAGCTCCTACAATGAGCAGTTCTTC. Encoded protein: CASSLSPALSSYNEQFF.

This clonotype was counted at least ten times. The gene calls are TRBV20-1 and TRBJ1-6; 9 bases are shared with TRBD1. Germline V gene data show CDR1 as DFQATT and CDR2 as SNEGSKA (reference sequence). CDR3 length: 16 residues. J was trimmed by 8 bases and V by 3 bases; bases with no gene match: 11. In nucleotides, the CDR3 is TGCAGTGCTAGTCAGGCCGGGACAGGGATATATTCACCCCTCCACTTT. This gives the protein CSASQAGTGIYSPLHF.

The chain links TRBV6-2 or TRBV6-3 to TRBJ2-3; D might be TRBD2 (5 bases). Trimming pared 0 bases from V and 2 bases from J, leaving 18 bases between. The CDR3 is 18 amino acids. Germline loops: CDR1 MNHEY, CDR2 SVGEGT. CDR3 residues: CASSYSGKIKRDTDTQYF. Here the CDR3 DNA reads TGTGCCAGCAGTTACTCCGGGAAGATTAAGAGAGACACAGATACGCAGTATTTT.

The V call is TRBV20-1, the J call TRBJ1-1; D call uncertain. V was pared by 3 bases and J by 5 bases, with 16 bases between. CDR1 is DFQATT and CDR2 is SNEGSKA in the germline V gene (reference sequence). The CDR3 is 14 amino acids. This chain's CDR3 is CSARRGEGETEAFF. The CDR3 bases are TGCAGTGCTAGGCGTGGGGAGGGAGAAACTGAAGCTTTCTTT.

On this clonotype: Possible read error: a much larger clone is one base away. The chain links TRBV29-1 to TRBJ2-1; weak D call: TRBD2 (6 bases). The CDR3 extends over 17 amino acids. CDR1 is SQVTM, CDR2 ANQGSEA, per germline. The CDR3, as DNA: TGCAGCGTTGAAGTGGTTAGCGGACCGACCTCCTACAATGAGCAGTCCTTC. It encodes CSVEVVSGPTSYNEQSF.

This clonotype was seen ten or more times. This sequence joins TRBV5-1 and TRBJ2-3; possibly TRBD1 or TRBD2 for D (5 bases each). Germline V gives CDR1 SGHRS, CDR2 YFSETQ. The CDR3 covers 17 residues. Trimming took off 4 bases at V and 6 bases at J, with 24 bases between the two ends. CDR3 amino acids: CASSPEGRSQMGDTQYF. As DNA, the CDR3 is TGCGCCAGCAGCCCAGAGGGACGTTCACAAATGGGGGATACGCAGTATTTT. The full variable domain, completed using reference TRBV5-1 and TRBJ2-3, is KAGVTQTPRYLIKTRGQQVTLSCSPISGHRSVSWYQQTPGQGLQFLFEYFSETQRNKGNFPGRFSGRQFSNSRSEMNVSTLELGDSALYLCASSPEGRSQMGDTQYFGPGTRLTVL.

The chain uses TRBV3-1 and TRBJ2-1; 7 bases map to TRBD1. With V trimmed by 1 base and J by 5 bases, 14 bases remained unmatched. Germline-derived CDR1 and CDR2 are LGHDT and YNNKEL (reference sequence). This CDR3 region has 18 residues. The CDR3 reads CASSQGWKHRGRDNEQFF. The CDR3 region has the DNA TGTGCCAGCAGCCAAGGTTGGAAACACAGGGGTCGCGACAATGAGCAGTTCTTC.

This clonotype has ten or more counts. V and J are TRBV5-1 and TRBJ2-1; 7 bases are a match to TRBD1. Germline V gene lookup returns CDR1 SGHRS and CDR2 YFSETQ. This CDR3 region has 16 residues. The V segment lost 0 bases and the J segment 1 base; nucleotides outside the gene matches: 4. The CDR3 protein is CASSLGQGTSYNEQFF. The CDR3, as DNA: TGCGCCAGCAGCTTGGGACAGGGAACTTCCTACAATGAGCAGTTCTTC. Looking up the rest from reference TRBV5-1 and TRBJ2-1 gives the full variable domain: KAGVTQTPRYLIKTRGQQVTLSCSPISGHRSVSWYQQTPGQGLQFLFEYFSETQRNKGNFPGRFSGRQFSNSRSEMNVSTLELGDSALYLCASSLGQGTSYNEQFFGPGTRLTVL.

At least ten counts were recorded for this clonotype. The CDR3 sequence: CSVTGFVNEQFF. The CDR3 region has the DNA TGCAGCGTAACGGGATTTGTCAATGAGCAGTTCTTC. The chain recombines TRBV29-1 with TRBJ2-1; maybe TRBD2 (5 bases). V lost 6 bases, J lost 6 bases, and 12 bases lay in between. This CDR3 has 12 residues. Germline CDR1 and CDR2: SQVTM and ANQGSEA.

Ten or more counts support this clonotype. This chain connects TRBV5-1 to TRBJ2-3; 9 bases match TRBD2. The V gene's germline CDR1 is SGHRS and CDR2 YFSETQ. V trimming: 0 bases; J trimming: 5 bases; junction bases outside the gene matches: 7. CDR3 length: 16 residues. As DNA, the CDR3 is TGCGCCAGCAGCTTGGAGACTAGCGGACTAGGAGATACGCAGTATTTT. Its translation: CASSLETSGLGDTQYF.